The text below deals with one T cell receptor beta chain. Its antigen is not identified. TCRdb's table, derived via immunoSEQ multiplex PCR, lists solely in-frame clones and lacks some. This sample has roughly 49,000 clones, with 80% to 90% found just once. The sample belongs to a study of OX40 agonist ivuxolimab in advanced cancers. The CDR3 is 15 amino acids. V shed 1 base and J shed 2 bases, with 6 bases lying between them. Looked up from germline, CDR1 is WSHSY and CDR2 is SAAADI. Study observations and caveats: There were, on average, more expanded clones in CD8+ T cells than in CD4+.

The sample in question was CD4+ or CD8+ T cells sorted from blood, obtained in a trial of the OX40 agonist ivuxolimab. The J gene is TRBJ2-6, the V gene TRBV10-2; D is unclear. The receptor's source is an adult with an advanced solid tumor such as melanoma, head and neck, liver or kidney cancer. The CDR3 loop reads CASSEFTAGANVLTF. CDR3 DNA: TGCGCCAGCAGTGAGTTTACGGCTGGGGCCAACGTCCTGACTTTC.